This TCR beta chain stems from a study of blood T cell repertoires in COVID-19. The wider study: Samples of COVID-19 (acute and convalescent) were obtained from the United States, Italy and Spain. T cells, B-cell-depleted T cells, or PBMCs supplied cDNA or gDNA.

In the authors' workflow: It was from reference gene primer amplification that nucleated cell counts were estimated. This table comes from immunoSEQ multiplex PCR, and its TCRdb copy is limited to in-frame clones, with some not included. V, J and clone size were drawn from that table, and D and trimming were deduced from the DNA. This repertoire shows under 60,000 clones, 84% found once; its top ten account for 8.8%. This TCR came from a man aged 55-75 years with acute or convalescent COVID-19. Input material: peripheral blood.

The chain's CDR3 is CATGQGRTEAFF. CDR3 sequence (DNA): TGTGCCACCGGACAGGGTCGCACTGAAGCTTTCTTT. J is TRBJ1-1 and V is TRBV5-4; 8 bases are shared with TRBD1. CDR3 length: 12 residues. CDR1 SGHNT and CDR2 YYREEE come from the germline V gene (reference sequence). V lost 9 bases and J lost 4; bases outside the gene matches: 5.